This T cell receptor (beta chain) was found in a study of CD8 T cells in ankylosing spondylitis. V was shortened by 0 bases and J by 5 bases, with 10 bases between the two germline ends. Germline-derived CDR1 and CDR2 are WNHNN and SYGVQD (reference sequence). The CDR3 is 14 amino acids. There are a few counts of this clonotype. Its antigen is as yet unknown. Quantitative 5'-RACE was performed with molecular barcodes, and it yielded the TCR beta libraries. TCRdb re-analysed the 5' RACE reads in MiXCR, keeping a single row per CDR3 protein. The data show around 430,000 distinct CDR3 sequences, with 17% seen just once and about 0.94% held by the top ten. General study results and limits: Reportedly, significant enrichment of disease-linked clones occurred in matched ankylosing spondylitis synovial fluid. Past studies reported some motif variants in reactive arthritis synovial fluid and blood. Ankylosing spondylitis blood seemed to carry a telltale TCR beta motif made of fewer than ten highly homologous variants. The disease-linked clones had a CD8+ phenotype and low blood frequencies.

This TCR derives from a male donor with ankylosing spondylitis. The chain recombines TRBV10-1 with TRBJ1-1; D unclear. Sequences were obtained from blood, either unsorted or a sorted T cell fraction (not recorded which). DNA of the CDR3: TGCGCCAGCAGTGAGTCCGGCAGGTTGACTGAAGCTTTCTTT. It is translated as CASSESGRLTEAFF.